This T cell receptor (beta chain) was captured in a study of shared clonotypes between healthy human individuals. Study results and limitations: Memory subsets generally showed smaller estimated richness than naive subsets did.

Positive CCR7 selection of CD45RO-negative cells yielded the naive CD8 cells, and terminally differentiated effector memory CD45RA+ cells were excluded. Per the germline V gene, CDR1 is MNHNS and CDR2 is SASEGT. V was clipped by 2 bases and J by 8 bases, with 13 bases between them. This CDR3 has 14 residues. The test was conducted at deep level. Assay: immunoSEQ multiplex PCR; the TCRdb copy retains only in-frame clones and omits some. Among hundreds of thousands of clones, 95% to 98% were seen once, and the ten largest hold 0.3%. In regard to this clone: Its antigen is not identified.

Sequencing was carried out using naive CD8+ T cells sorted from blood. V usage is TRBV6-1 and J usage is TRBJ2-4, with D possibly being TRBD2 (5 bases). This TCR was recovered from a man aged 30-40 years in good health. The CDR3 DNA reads TGTGCCAGCAGTGAAAGAGGGTACGGCGACATTCAGTACTTC. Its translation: CASSERGYGDIQYF.